A single sample gave rise to the 14 T cell receptor beta chains below, sequenced in a study of shared clonotypes between healthy human individuals. The protocol was immunoSEQ multiplex PCR, while the TCRdb copy is restricted to in-frame clones and leaves out a portion. In the table there are about 2,500,000 clones, more than 90% of which are singletons. Source material: naive CD4+ T cells sorted from blood. The subset: CD45RA+ positively selected. These receptors all come from a man aged 18 to 29 in good health.

This clone is a singleton in its sample. This rearrangement joins TRBV19 to TRBJ1-4; TRBD1 might be the D (6 bases). Germline V gives CDR1 LNHDA, CDR2 SQIVND (reference sequence). The CDR3 consists of 14 residues. Trimming cost V 4 bases and J 8 bases, with 14 bases left between them. The CDR3 region is CASSNPGVREKLFF. The DNA for the CDR3 is TGTGCCAGTAGTAACCCAGGGGTGAGGGAAAAACTGTTTTTT.

This clone was seen just once. The gene calls are TRBV9 and TRBJ2-1; 11 nucleotides line up with TRBD2. The CDR3 is 16 residues long. Germline V gives CDR1 SGDLS, CDR2 YYNGEE. V gave up 2 bases and J gave up 7 bases; unmatched junction bases: 8. The CDR3 DNA reads as TGTGCCAGCAGCGTCTTTCCACTAGCGGGAGCTAATGAGCAGTTCTTC. Translating gives CASSVFPLAGANEQFF.

V is TRBV6-1 and J is TRBJ2-1; 9 bases line up with TRBD2. Per germline, CDR1 MNHNS and CDR2 SASEGT. There are 16 residues in the CDR3. V dropped 4 bases and J dropped 2; count of bases not matched to a gene: 6. The CDR3: CASSGTLAGAYNEQFF. CDR3 nucleotides: TGTGCCAGCAGTGGGACACTAGCGGGCGCCTACAATGAGCAGTTCTTC.

This chain joins TRBV11-2 and TRBJ2-7; a weak D match, TRBD1 (5 bases). With 5 bases removed from V and 0 bases from J, the gap between germline ends came to 8 bases. The CDR3 covers 13 residues. Germline CDR1 reads SGHAT; CDR2 reads FQNNGV. CDR3 loop: CASSRQSSYEQYF. The CDR3, as DNA: TGTGCCAGCAGCCGACAGAGCTCCTACGAGCAGTACTTC. The full variable domain, completed using reference TRBV11-2 and TRBJ2-7, is EAGVAQSPRYKIIEKRQSVAFWCNPISGHATLYWYQQILGQGPKLLIQFQNNGVVDDSQLPKDRFSAERLKGVDSTLKIQPAKLEDSAVYLCASSRQSSYEQYFGPGTRLTVT.

To note about this clone: Other nucleotide sequences in the sample specify the same CDR3. The V call is TRBV10-3, the J call TRBJ1-1; no clear D gene. This CDR3 is built from 11 residues. The ends were cut back, 9 bases at V and 0 bases at J, with 5 bases in the middle. Per the germline V gene, CDR1 is ENHRY and CDR2 is SYGVKD. The CDR3 is CAISMNTEAFF. The CDR3 bases are TGTGCCATTTCAATGAACACTGAAGCTTTCTTT.

The DNA for the CDR3 is TGTGCCAGCAGCTTAGCGGGCACAGGGGGCGCTTGGGAGACCCAGTACTTC. Translating gives CASSLAGTGGAWETQYF. The chain recombines TRBV7-8 with TRBJ2-5; 9 bases align to TRBD1. Germline V gene lookup returns CDR1 SGHVS and CDR2 FQNEAQ. Losses at the gene ends were 0 bases for V and 5 bases for J; bases not matched to a gene: 10. There are 17 residues in the CDR3. The entire variable domain, with the rest obtained from reference TRBV7-8 and TRBJ2-5, is as follows: GAGVSQSPRYKVAKRGQDVALRCDPISGHVSLFWYQQALGQGPEFLTYFQNEAQLDKSGLPSDRFFAERPEGSVSTLKIQRTQQEDSAVYLCASSLAGTGGAWETQYFGPGTRLLVL.

The V gene is TRBV7-3, the J gene TRBJ2-2; D is unresolved. With 1 base removed from V and 7 bases from J, the gap between germline ends came to 7 bases. CDR3 length equals 13 residues. CDR1 SGHTA and CDR2 FQGTGA come from the germline V gene. DNA of the CDR3: TGTGCCAGCAGCTTAAACGGATTCGGGGAGCTGTTTTTT. Protein product: CASSLNGFGELFF.

The chain employs TRBV6-4 and TRBJ2-1, with 7 bases fitting TRBD2. The CDR3 is 15 amino acids. After removal of 5 bases from V and 4 bases from J, the junction contained 8 bases not matched to a gene. In germline, CDR1 is MRHNA, CDR2 SNTAGT. The CDR3 region has the DNA TGTGCCAGCAGTAAGGCCGGGACTACTTACAATGAGCAGTTCTTC. It codes for CASSKAGTTYNEQFF.

The chain is built from TRBV7-2 and TRBJ1-6; no definite D call. Trimming shortened V by 5 bases and J by 9 bases, and 14 bases separated the two germline ends. This CDR3 spans 14 amino acids. The germline V gene encodes CDR1 SGHTA and CDR2 FQGNSA. In DNA form, the CDR3 reads TGTGCCAGCAGCGACCGGAGAGCAGGTTCACCCCTCCACTTT. It specifies CASSDRRAGSPLHF. The full variable domain, in which reference TRBV7-2 and TRBJ1-6 provide the parts outside the CDR3, is GAGVSQSPSNKVTEKGKDVELRCDPISGHTALYWYRQSLGQGLEFLIYFQGNSAPDKSGLPSDRFSAERTGGSVSTLTIQRTQQEDSAVYLCASSDRRAGSPLHFGNGTRLTVT.

The V gene is TRBV28, the J gene TRBJ2-5, with D tentatively TRBD2 (7 bases). Germline CDR1 MDHEN, CDR2 SYDVKM. The CDR3 contains 14 residues. The V end lost 6 bases, the J end lost 3 bases, and 14 bases lay between the germline ends. CDR3 amino acids: CASREGGREETQYF. CDR3 sequence (DNA): TGTGCCAGCAGGGAGGGGGGGAGAGAAGAGACCCAGTACTTC. The entire variable domain, with the rest obtained from reference TRBV28 and TRBJ2-5, is as follows: DVKVTQSSRYLVKRTGEKVFLECVQDMDHENMFWYRQDPGLGLRLIYFSYDVKMKEKGDIPEGYSVSREKKERFSLILESASTNQTSMYLCASREGGREETQYFGPGTRLLVL.

The chain combines TRBV2 with TRBJ2-7; the match to TRBD2 covers 8 bases. CDR3 length: 16 residues. V shed 7 bases, J shed 1 base, and the junction held 12 bases outside the gene matches. Germline assignment: CDR1 SNHLY and CDR2 FYNNEI. CDR3 DNA: TGTGCCAGCACCCCCGAGGGCGGGAGGCCGTCCTACGAGCAGTACTTC. Translation gives CASTPEGGRPSYEQYF.

The chain employs TRBV25-1 and TRBJ1-2; D is possibly TRBD1 (5 bases). Germline values: CDR1 MGHDK, CDR2 SYGVNS. The V end lost 4 bases, the J end lost 4 bases, and 16 bases lay between the germline ends. This CDR3 has 15 residues. DNA of the CDR3: TGTGCCAGCAGTGCATTCGGGGCAGGGACCTATGGCTACACCTTC. Protein product: CASSAFGAGTYGYTF.

The chain employs TRBV18 and TRBJ1-1, with D unclear. The CDR3 is 13 amino acids. From germline, CDR1 is KGHSH and CDR2 LQKENI. With 6 bases removed from V and 1 base from J, the gap between germline ends came to 9 bases. CDR3 DNA sequence: TGTGCCAGCTCCCTAAGTGGGAACACTGAAGCTTTCTTT. Amino acids: CASSLSGNTEAFF. The full variable domain, in which reference TRBV18 and TRBJ1-1 provide the parts outside the CDR3, is NAGVMQNPRHLVRRRGQEARLRCSPMKGHSHVYWYRQLPEEGLKFMVYLQKENIIDESGMPKERFSAEFPKEGPSILRIQQVVRGDSAAYFCASSLSGNTEAFFGQGTRLTVV.

J is TRBJ2-7 and V is TRBV2; TRBD2 matches at 13 bases. Germline-derived CDR1 and CDR2 are SNHLY and FYNNEI. CDR3 size: 14 residues. Trimming took 6 bases from V and 1 from J; bases not matched to a gene: 0. The CDR3 loop reads CASRTSGRSYEQYF. The CDR3 DNA is TGTGCCAGCAGGACTAGCGGGAGGTCCTACGAGCAGTACTTC.